A selection of T cell receptor beta chains follows, all from one sample in a study of CD8 T cells in Susac syndrome. TCRdb reanalysed the immunoSEQ multiplex PCR reads using MiXCR and keeps one entry per CDR3 protein. This table has about 240,000 distinct CDR3 sequences, less than 96% appearing once. The sequenced sample was CD4+ T cells from PBMCs. The receptors were gathered from a human donor with Susac syndrome. CDR3s include the opening cysteine and the closing phenylalanine or tryptophan. Fields, in order: clone size, D gene, J gene, V gene, CDR3 length, CDR3 DNA, CDR3 protein. A D gene is named only where the DNA matches it firmly. Size is stated for part of the rows, as once, few or many counts, or as a class when the clone is expanded.

-,TRBD1,TRBJ2-7,TRBV12-3/TRBV12-4,15,TGTGCCAGCAGCCGTCCCGGGACAGGGGGCTACGAGCAGTACTTC,CASSRPGTGGYEQYF
-,-,TRBJ2-7,TRBV20-1,12,TGCAGTGCCCAGGACAGTCCCTACGAGCAGTACTTC,CSAQDSPYEQYF
-,TRBD2,TRBJ2-1,TRBV24-1,14,TGTGCCACCAGTGTTGCTAGCGGGAAGAGGGAGCAGTTCTTC,CATSVASGKREQFF
-,TRBD1,TRBJ1-2,TRBV30,16,TGTGCCTGGAAAAGGAGATTGACAGGGGATTCGGGGGGCTACACCTTC,CAWKRRLTGDSGGYTF
-,TRBD2,TRBJ2-1,TRBV29-1,13,TGCAGCGGGGAGACTAGCGGGAGTACTGAGCAGTTCTTC,CSGETSGSTEQFF
-,-,TRBJ2-5,TRBV29-1,10,TGCAGCGTTGGCCAGGAGACCCAGTACTTC,CSVGQETQYF
-,TRBD2,TRBJ2-2,TRBV20-1,15,TGCAGTGCTAGGCTGACTAGCGGGTCAACCGGGGAGCTGTTTTTT,CSARLTSGSTGELFF
once,-,TRBJ2-7,TRBV2,13,TGTGCCAGCATCGCAAGGGGTTCCTACGAGCAGTACTTC,CASIARGSYEQYF
-,TRBD1,TRBJ1-1,TRBV23-1,15,TGCGCCAGCAGTTCGGGACAGCTAATGAACACTGAAGCTTTCTTT,CASSSGQLMNTEAFF
once,-,TRBJ1-3,TRBV20-1,15,TGCAGTGCTAGAGATTGGGGTAACTCTGGAAACACCATATATTTT,CSARDWGNSGNTIYF
-,-,TRBJ1-2,TRBV30,12,TGTGCCTGGAGGATGACGGGTCTCGGCTACACCTTC,CAWRMTGLGYTF
-,TRBD1,TRBJ2-5,TRBV18,14,TGTGCCAGCTCACCATGGACAGGAGAAGAGACCCAGTACTTC,CASSPWTGEETQYF
-,TRBD1,TRBJ1-2,TRBV5-1,15,TGCGCCAGCAGCTGCGGACAGGGCCTTTGTATTGGCTACACCTTC,CASSCGQGLCIGYTF
-,-,TRBJ2-2,TRBV25-1,17,TGTGCCAGCAGTGAATATTTAAAACAGACGAACACCGGGGAGCTGTTTTTT,CASSEYLKQTNTGELFF
-,-,TRBJ2-5,TRBV5-1,14,TGCGCCAGCAGACGCCCACAAGGCCGAGAGACCCAGTACTTC,CASRRPQGRETQYF
-,-,TRBJ1-1,TRBV29-1,11,TGCAGCGTTGATGCTAACGCTGAAGCTTTCTTT,CSVDANAEAFF
-,TRBD2,TRBJ2-2,TRBV7-9,13,TGTGCCGGGGGGGACCTCTTCGTCGGGGAGCTGTTTTTT,CAGGDLFVGELFF
-,TRBD2,TRBJ2-6,TRBV28,16,TGTGCCAGCAGTTCGGCTAGCGGGATCGGGGCCAACGTCCTGACTTTC,CASSSASGIGANVLTF
once,-,TRBJ2-6,TRBV3-1,15,TGTGCCAGCAGCCCGTGGACATCTGGGGCCAACGTCCTGACTTTC,CASSPWTSGANVLTF
once,TRBD2,TRBJ2-1,TRBV2,14,TGTGCCAGCGTAGCGGGAGGGTTATATTATGAGCAGTTCTTC,CASVAGGLYYEQFF
-,-,TRBJ2-1,TRBV5-1,12,TGCGCCAGCACATCTCAAGTGAATGAGCAGTTCTTC,CASTSQVNEQFF
-,TRBD2,TRBJ2-3,TRBV7-2,16,TGTGCCAGCAGCACCAAACTAGCGGGACCGGGGGATACGCAGTATTTT,CASSTKLAGPGDTQYF
-,-,TRBJ1-5,TRBV15,12,TGTGCCACCAGCAGAGCCAATCAGCCCCAGCATTTT,CATSRANQPQHF
-,-,TRBJ2-7,TRBV30,14,TGTGCCTGGAGTGTATTGTCCTGGGGCTACGAGCAGTACTTC,CAWSVLSWGYEQYF
-,TRBD1,TRBJ2-1,TRBV28,15,TGTGCCAGCAGTTCTCCGGGACAGGCATACAATGAGCAGTTCTTC,CASSSPGQAYNEQFF
-,TRBD2,TRBJ2-7,TRBV29-1,18,TGCAGCGTTAAAAGACCCCCTAGCGGGAGCGTCCTGGCCTACGAGCAGTACTTC,CSVKRPPSGSVLAYEQYF
few,TRBD2,TRBJ2-1,TRBV3-1,14,TGTGCCAGCAGTTGGACTAGCGGTGACAATGAGCAGTTCTTC,CASSWTSGDNEQFF
-,TRBD2,TRBJ2-7,TRBV29-1,12,TGCAGCGTTGGGTTAGCGGGAGACGAGCAGTACTTC,CSVGLAGDEQYF
-,-,TRBJ1-5,TRBV12-3/TRBV12-4,15,TGTGCCAGCAGTTTCGAACAGGGTGGGGGTCAGCCCCAGCATTTT,CASSFEQGGGQPQHF
-,-,TRBJ2-1,TRBV5-1,11,TGCGCCAGCAGTTGGGGCAATGAGCAGTTCTTC,CASSWGNEQFF
-,TRBD1,TRBJ2-5,TRBV29-1,13,TGCAGCGCAAAATCAGGGGGCTGGGAGACCCAGTACTTC,CSAKSGGWETQYF
-,-,TRBJ2-5,TRBV7-3,14,TGTGCCAGCAGCTTACGGGTCCCGGAAGAGACCCAGTACTTC,CASSLRVPEETQYF
-,TRBD2,TRBJ2-4,TRBV5-1,14,TGCGCCAGCAGCGACGGGACTAGCGGGGGCATTCAGTACTTC,CASSDGTSGGIQYF
-,-,TRBJ1-2,TRBV3-1,13,TGTGCCAGCAGCCAAGATGGAAATGGGGGCTACACCTTC,CASSQDGNGGYTF
-,TRBD2,TRBJ2-2,TRBV10-3,14,TGTGCCATCAGCGGACTAGCCTACACCGGGGAGCTGTTTTTT,CAISGLAYTGELFF
-,TRBD2,TRBJ2-1,TRBV12-3/TRBV12-4,17,TGTGCCAGCAGTGATAGGAGGCGGACTAGGCCTTCACAGGAGCAGTTCTTC,CASSDRRRTRPSQEQFF
-,TRBD2,TRBJ2-7,TRBV20-1,14,TGCAGTGCCAAGCGCGGGACTAGCGTCTACGAGCAGTACTTC,CSAKRGTSVYEQYF
-,-,TRBJ1-1,TRBV30,12,TGTGCCTGGAGGGGGTTGGGGACTGAAGCTTTCTTT,CAWRGLGTEAFF
-,-,TRBJ2-6,TRBV12-5,17,TGTGCTAGTGGTTTGGTATCGGGTGGGCTCGGGGCCAACGTCCTGACTTTC,CASGLVSGGLGANVLTF
-,-,TRBJ2-6,TRBV5-6,16,TGTGCCAGCAGCCCCCTTGGAGTCTCTGGGGCCAACGTCCTGACTTTC,CASSPLGVSGANVLTF
-,TRBD2,TRBJ2-7,TRBV4-1,18,TGCGCCAGCAGCCAAGAGCCCAGGACTAGCGGGAGAACATCCGAGCAGTACTTC,CASSQEPRTSGRTSEQYF
-,-,TRBJ2-7,TRBV28,13,TGTGCCAGCAGTTTAATCATAAGCTACGAGCAGTACTTC,CASSLIISYEQYF
-,TRBD1,TRBJ2-7,TRBV7-9,15,TGTGCCAGCGTTATAGCGGGACAGGGGTGCTACGAGCAGTACTTC,CASVIAGQGCYEQYF
-,-,TRBJ1-1,TRBV3-1,13,TGTGCCAGCAGTCACGATGGGGGGACTGAAGCTTTCTTT,CASSHDGGTEAFF
-,-,TRBJ2-5,TRBV7-8,14,TGTGCCAGCAGCAGACACACTGGGCAAGAGACCCAGTACTTC,CASSRHTGQETQYF